This T cell receptor (beta chain) was retrieved from a study of neurological immune-mediated disorders. Study findings and constraints: None of the CDR3 amino acid sequences of expanded clones recurred across subjects, suggesting private repertoires in all groups.

Sorted libraries were made with 1 million CD4+ or CD8+ T cells. V lost 4 bases and J lost 4; bases outside the gene matches: 10. The germline CDR1 and CDR2 sequences are SGHDT and YYEEEE. The CDR3 is 15 amino acids. This clonotype was found many times. Its antigen is not identified. Synthesis of cDNA used 5'RACE (with 10-nucleotide random UMIs). From 15-18 subjects, each sequencing run yielded over 170 million TCR-beta sequences. TCRdb independently ran MiXCR on the 5' RACE reads; one entry per CDR3 protein. The repertoire includes around 38,000 distinct CDR3 sequences, roughly 15% of them detected once, and less than 4.5% sits in the top ten.

The receptor was isolated from a woman aged 60-75 years with HTLV-1-associated myelopathy (HAM/TSP). The material sequenced was CD4+ T cells from blood. The V call is TRBV5-6, the J call TRBJ1-2, with TRBD1 matching over 7 bases. The CDR3 DNA follows: TGTGCCAGCAGCCCCACCGAGACAGGGACCTATGGCTACACCTTC. Protein: CASSPTETGTYGYTF.